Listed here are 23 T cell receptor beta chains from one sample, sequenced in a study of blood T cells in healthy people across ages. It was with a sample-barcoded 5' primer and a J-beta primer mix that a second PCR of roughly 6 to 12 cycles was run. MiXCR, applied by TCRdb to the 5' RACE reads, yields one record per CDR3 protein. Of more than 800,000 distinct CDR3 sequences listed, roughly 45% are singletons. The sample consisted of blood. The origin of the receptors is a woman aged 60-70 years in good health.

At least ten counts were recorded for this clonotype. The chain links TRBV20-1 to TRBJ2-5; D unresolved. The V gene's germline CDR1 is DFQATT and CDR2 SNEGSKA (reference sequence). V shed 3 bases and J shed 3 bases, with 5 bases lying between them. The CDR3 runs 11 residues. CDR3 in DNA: TGCAGTGCTAGTCCAGAAGAGACCCAGTACTTC. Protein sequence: CSASPEETQYF.

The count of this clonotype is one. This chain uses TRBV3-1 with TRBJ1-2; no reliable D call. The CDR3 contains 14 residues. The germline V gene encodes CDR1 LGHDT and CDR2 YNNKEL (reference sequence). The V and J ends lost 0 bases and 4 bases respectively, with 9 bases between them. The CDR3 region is CASSQETIAYGYTF. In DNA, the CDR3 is TGTGCCAGCAGCCAAGAAACAATCGCCTATGGCTACACCTTC.

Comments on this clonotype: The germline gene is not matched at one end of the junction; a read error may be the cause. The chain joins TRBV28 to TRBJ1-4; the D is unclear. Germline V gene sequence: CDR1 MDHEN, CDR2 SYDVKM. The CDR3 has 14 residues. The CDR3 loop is CASSWQEDSEKLFF. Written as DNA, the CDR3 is TGTGCCAGCAGTTGGCAGGAGGATAGTGAAAAGCTGTTTTTT.

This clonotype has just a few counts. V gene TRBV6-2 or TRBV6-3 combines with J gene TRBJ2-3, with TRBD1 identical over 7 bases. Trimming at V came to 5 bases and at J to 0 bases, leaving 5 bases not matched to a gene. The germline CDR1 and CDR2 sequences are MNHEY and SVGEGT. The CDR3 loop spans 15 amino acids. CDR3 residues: CASSRQGASTDTQYF. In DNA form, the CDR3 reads TGTGCCAGCAGTCGACAGGGAGCTAGCACAGATACGCAGTATTTT.

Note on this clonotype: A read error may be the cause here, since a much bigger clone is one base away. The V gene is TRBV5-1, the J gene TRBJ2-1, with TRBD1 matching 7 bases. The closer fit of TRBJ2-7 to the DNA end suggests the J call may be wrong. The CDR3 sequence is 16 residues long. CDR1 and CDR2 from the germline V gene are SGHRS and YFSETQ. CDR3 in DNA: TGCGCCAGCAGCTCTATAATGAGGACAGGACCTAATGAGCAGTACTTC. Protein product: CASSSIMRTGPNEQYF.

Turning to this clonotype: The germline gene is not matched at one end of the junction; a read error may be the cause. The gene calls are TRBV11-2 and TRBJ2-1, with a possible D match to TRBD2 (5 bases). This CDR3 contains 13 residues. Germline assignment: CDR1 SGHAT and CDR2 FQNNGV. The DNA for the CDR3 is TGTGCCTGCAGCCCGGAGTTCGGGGAGAGGCAGTTCTTC. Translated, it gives CACSPEFGERQFF.

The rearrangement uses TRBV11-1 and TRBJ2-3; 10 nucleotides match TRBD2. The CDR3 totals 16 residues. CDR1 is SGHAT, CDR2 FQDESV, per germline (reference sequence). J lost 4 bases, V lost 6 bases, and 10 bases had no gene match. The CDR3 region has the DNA TGTGCCAGCAGTCTCACTCCGGGACTAGCGTCAGATACGCAGTATTTT. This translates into CASSLTPGLASDTQYF.

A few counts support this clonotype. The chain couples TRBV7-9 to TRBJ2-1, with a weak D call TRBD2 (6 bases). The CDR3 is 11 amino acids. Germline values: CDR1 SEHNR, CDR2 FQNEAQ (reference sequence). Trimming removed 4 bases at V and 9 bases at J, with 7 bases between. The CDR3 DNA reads TGTGCCAGCAGCTGGGACTCTGAGCAGTTCTTC. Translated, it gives CASSWDSEQFF.

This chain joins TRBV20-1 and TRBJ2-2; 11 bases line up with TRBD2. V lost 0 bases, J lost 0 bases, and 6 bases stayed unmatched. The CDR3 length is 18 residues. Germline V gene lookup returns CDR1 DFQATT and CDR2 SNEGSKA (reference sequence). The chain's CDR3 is CSARDHSGRAANTGELFF. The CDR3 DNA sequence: TGCAGTGCTAGAGATCATAGCGGGAGGGCCGCGAACACCGGGGAGCTGTTTTTT.

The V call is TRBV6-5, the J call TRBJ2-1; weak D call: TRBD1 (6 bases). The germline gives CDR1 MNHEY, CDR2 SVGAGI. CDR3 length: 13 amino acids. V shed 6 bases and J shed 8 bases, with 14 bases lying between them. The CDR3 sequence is CASRLARGYEQFF. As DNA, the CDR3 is TGTGCCAGCAGACTCGCTAGGGGGTATGAGCAGTTCTTC.

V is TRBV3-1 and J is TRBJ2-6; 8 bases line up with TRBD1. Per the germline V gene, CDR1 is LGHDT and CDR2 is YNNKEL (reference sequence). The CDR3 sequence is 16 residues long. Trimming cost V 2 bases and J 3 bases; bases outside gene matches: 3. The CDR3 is CASSQRGQDGANVLTF. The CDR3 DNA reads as TGTGCCAGCAGCCAAAGGGGACAGGATGGGGCCAACGTCCTGACTTTC. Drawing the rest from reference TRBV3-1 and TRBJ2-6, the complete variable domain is DTAVSQTPKYLVTQMGNDKSIKCEQNLGHDTMYWYKQDSKKFLKIMFSYNNKELIINETVPNRFSPKSPDKAHLNLHINSLELGDSAVYFCASSQRGQDGANVLTFGAGSRLTVL.

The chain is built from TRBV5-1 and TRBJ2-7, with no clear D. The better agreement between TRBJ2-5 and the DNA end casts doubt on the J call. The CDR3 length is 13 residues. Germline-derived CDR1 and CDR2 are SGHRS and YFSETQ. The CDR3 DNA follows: TGCGCCAGCAGCCCCAACGCTGGGGAGACCCAGTACTTC. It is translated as CASSPNAGETQYF.

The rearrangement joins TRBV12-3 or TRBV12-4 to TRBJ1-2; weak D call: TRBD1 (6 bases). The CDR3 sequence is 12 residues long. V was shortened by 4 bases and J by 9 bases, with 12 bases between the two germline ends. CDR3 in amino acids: CASSSVWDSYTF. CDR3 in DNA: TGTGCCAGCAGTTCCGTGTGGGACAGCTACACCTTC.

In DNA, the CDR3 is TGTGCCAGCTCACCACCCCCCGGGGGGGGATCCTATGGCTACACCTTC. Translation: CASSPPPGGGSYGYTF. The genes are TRBV18 and TRBJ1-2; D might be TRBD1 (5 bases). The germline V gene has CDR1 KGHSH and CDR2 LQKENI. There are 16 residues in the CDR3. The V gene lost 0 bases and the J gene lost 4 bases, with 15 bases spanning the gap.

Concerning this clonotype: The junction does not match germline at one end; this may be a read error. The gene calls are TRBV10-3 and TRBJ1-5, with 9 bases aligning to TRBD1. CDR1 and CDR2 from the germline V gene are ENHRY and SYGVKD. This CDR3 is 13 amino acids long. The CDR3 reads CAISWDRDQPRHF. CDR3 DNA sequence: TGTGCCATCAGTTGGGACAGGGATCAGCCCCGGCATTTT.

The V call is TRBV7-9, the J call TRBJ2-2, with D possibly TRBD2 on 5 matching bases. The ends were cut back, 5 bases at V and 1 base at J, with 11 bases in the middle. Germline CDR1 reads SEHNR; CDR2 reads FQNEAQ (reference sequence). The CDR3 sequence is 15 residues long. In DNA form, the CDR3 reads TGTGCCAGCAGCCAGCGGACCGAGAACACCGGGGAGCTGTTTTTT. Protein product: CASSQRTENTGELFF. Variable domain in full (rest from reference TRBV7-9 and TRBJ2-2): DTGVSQNPRHKITKRGQNVTFRCDPISEHNRLYWYRQTLGQGPEFLTYFQNEAQLEKSRLLSDRFSAERPKGSFSTLEIQRTEQGDSAMYLCASSQRTENTGELFFGEGSRLTVL.

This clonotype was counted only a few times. The CDR3 spells CASLGLAAPGEQFF. The CDR3 coding sequence is TGTGCCAGCCTAGGACTAGCGGCGCCTGGGGAGCAGTTCTTC. The V and J genes are TRBV12-3 or TRBV12-4 and TRBJ2-1; 10 bases line up with TRBD2. The V and J ends lost 8 bases and 10 bases, in that order; junction bases with no gene match: 11. The CDR3 spans 14 residues.

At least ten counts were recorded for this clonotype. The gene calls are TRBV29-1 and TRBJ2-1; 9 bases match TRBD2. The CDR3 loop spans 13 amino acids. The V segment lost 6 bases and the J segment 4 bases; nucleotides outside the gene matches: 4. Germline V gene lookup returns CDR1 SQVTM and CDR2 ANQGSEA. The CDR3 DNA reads TGCAGCGTCGAGCTAGCGGGATACAATGAGCAGTTCTTC. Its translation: CSVELAGYNEQFF.

Written as DNA, the CDR3 is TGTGCCAGCAGCGAGGCTAGCGATGAGCAGTTCTTC. Translation gives CASSEASDEQFF. The rearrangement joins TRBV9 to TRBJ2-1; D is possibly TRBD2 (6 bases). Germline CDR1 SGDLS, CDR2 YYNGEE. The CDR3 runs to 12 residues. V dropped 3 bases and J dropped 8 bases, with 9 bases sitting between them. Using reference TRBV9 and TRBJ2-1 for the parts outside the CDR3, the full variable domain is DSGVTQTPKHLITATGQRVTLRCSPRSGDLSVYWYQQSLDQGLQFLIQYYNGEERAKGNILERFSAQQFPDLHSELNLSSLELGDSALYFCASSEASDEQFFGPGTRLTVL.

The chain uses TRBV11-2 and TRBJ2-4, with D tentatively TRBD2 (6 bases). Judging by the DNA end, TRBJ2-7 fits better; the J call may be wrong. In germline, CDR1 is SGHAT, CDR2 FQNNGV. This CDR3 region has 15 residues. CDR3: CASSLGVTRGYEQYF. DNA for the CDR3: TGTGCCAGCAGCTTAGGGGTGACCCGGGGGTACGAGCAGTACTTC.

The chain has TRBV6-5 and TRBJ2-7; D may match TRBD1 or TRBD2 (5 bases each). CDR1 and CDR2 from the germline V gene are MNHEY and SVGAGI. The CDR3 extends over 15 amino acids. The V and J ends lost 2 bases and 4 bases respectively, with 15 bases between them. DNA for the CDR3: TGTGCCAGCAGTTACCGGGACCCCCAAAAGTACGAGCAGTACTTC. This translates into CASSYRDPQKYEQYF.

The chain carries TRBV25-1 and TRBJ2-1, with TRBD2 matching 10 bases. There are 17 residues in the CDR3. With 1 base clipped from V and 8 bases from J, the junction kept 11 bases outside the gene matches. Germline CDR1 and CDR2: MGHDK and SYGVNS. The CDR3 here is CASSEWVSGGPGDEQFF. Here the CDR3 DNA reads TGTGCCAGCAGTGAATGGGTTAGCGGGGGGCCGGGCGATGAGCAGTTCTTC.

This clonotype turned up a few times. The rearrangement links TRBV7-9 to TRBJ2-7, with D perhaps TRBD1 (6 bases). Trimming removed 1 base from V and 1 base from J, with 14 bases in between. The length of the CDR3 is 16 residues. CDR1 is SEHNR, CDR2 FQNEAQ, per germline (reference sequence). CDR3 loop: CASSLVRGSGSYEQYF. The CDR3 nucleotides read TGTGCCAGCAGCTTAGTCAGGGGCAGTGGGTCCTACGAGCAGTACTTC.